This passage covers 30 T cell receptor beta chains from one sample sequenced in a study of technical replicates of blood from several donors. TCRdb's table, derived via immunoSEQ multiplex PCR, lists solely in-frame clones and lacks some. Counted here are under 75,000 clones, approximately 93% occurring once; the ten biggest clones make up 0.39%. The sequenced sample consisted of T cells isolated from PBMCs. The receptors originated from a human donor in good health.

This chain joins TRBV4-1 and TRBJ2-5; 11 bases agree with TRBD1. After removal of 4 bases from V and 5 bases from J, the junction contained 6 bases not matched to a gene. The CDR3 consists of 15 residues. Germline CDR1 is MGHRA and CDR2 is YSYEKL. The CDR3 region has the DNA TGCGCCAGCAGCCGCTGGACAGGGGGCTTGGAGACCCAGTACTTC. It yields the protein CASSRWTGGLETQYF.

There are a few counts of this clone. The rearrangement joins TRBV9 to TRBJ1-1; possibly TRBD1 for D (6 bases). V lost 7 bases to trimming and J lost 0 bases, with 13 bases between them. The V gene's germline CDR1 is SGDLS and CDR2 YYNGEE. This CDR3 comprises 14 residues. The CDR3 DNA is TGTGCCAGCGGGGGGGCAGGGGTGAACACTGAAGCTTTCTTT. It codes for CASGGAGVNTEAFF. Together with reference TRBV9 and TRBJ1-1, the CDR3 gives the full variable domain: DSGVTQTPKHLITATGQRVTLRCSPRSGDLSVYWYQQSLDQGLQFLIQYYNGEERAKGNILERFSAQQFPDLHSELNLSSLELGDSALYFCASGGAGVNTEAFFGQGTRLTVV.

The chain combines TRBV6-5 with TRBJ1-1; D gene ambiguous. The germline V gene encodes CDR1 MNHEY and CDR2 SVGAGI. This CDR3 spans 15 amino acids. V lost 4 bases and J lost 1, with 13 bases in between. CDR3 sequence: CASSSPREGNTEAFF. The CDR3 DNA sequence: TGTGCCAGCAGTTCCCCCCGGGAGGGGAACACTGAAGCTTTCTTT.

This sequence joins TRBV2 and TRBJ2-7; no clear D gene. The germline V gene has CDR1 SNHLY and CDR2 FYNNEI. This CDR3 region has 12 residues. The V and J ends lost 6 bases and 2 bases respectively, with 8 bases between them. The CDR3 region is CASSPDTYEQYF. The CDR3 nucleotides read TGTGCCAGCAGCCCTGACACCTACGAGCAGTACTTC.

J is TRBJ2-5 and V is TRBV7-9, with TRBD2 identical over 7 bases. The V gene's germline CDR1 is SEHNR and CDR2 FQNEAQ (reference sequence). Losses at the gene ends were 10 bases for V and 1 base for J; bases not matched to a gene: 12. CDR3 size: 15 residues. Here the CDR3 reads CAITKAGMFQETQYF. The CDR3 nucleotides are TGTGCCATCACGAAAGCGGGGATGTTCCAAGAGACCCAGTACTTC.

The chain has TRBV21-1 and TRBJ1-2; TRBD1 is the table's D call, not checked against the DNA. TRBV21-1 is an annotated pseudogene. This CDR3 is 16 amino acids long. The CDR3 DNA reads as TGTGCCAGCAGCGCGCGCCCCAAGGGGGTCGACGATGGCTACACCTTC. As protein: CASSARPKGVDDGYTF.

This clone showed up just once. V usage is TRBV7-2 and J usage is TRBJ2-7, with D possibly being TRBD2 (5 bases). The germline CDR1 and CDR2 sequences are SGHTA and FQGNSA. The CDR3 length is 15 residues. V lost 8 bases and J 7 bases, leaving 24 bases between the germline ends. The CDR3 protein is CASGPTKRPGVEQYF. The CDR3 DNA reads TGTGCCAGCGGGCCGACCAAGCGGCCAGGAGTTGAGCAGTACTTC. Variable domain in full (rest from reference TRBV7-2 and TRBJ2-7): GAGVSQSPSNKVTEKGKDVELRCDPISGHTALYWYRQSLGQGLEFLIYFQGNSAPDKSGLPSDRFSAERTGGSVSTLTIQRTQQEDSAVYLCASGPTKRPGVEQYFGPGTRLTVT.

The chain uses TRBV2 and TRBJ1-1; D may be TRBD1 (5 bases). Looked up from germline, CDR1 is SNHLY and CDR2 is FYNNEI. V was pared by 5 bases and J by 5 bases, with 12 bases between. This CDR3 has 13 amino acids. Written as DNA, the CDR3 is TGTGCCAGCAGTTCCTGGGCAGGGACTGAAGCTTTCTTT. Protein product: CASSSWAGTEAFF.

As for this clone: The sample carries other DNA sequences with the same CDR3. The chain uses TRBV9 and TRBJ2-1; a weak D match, TRBD2 (5 bases). The ends were cut back, 2 bases at V and 0 bases at J, with 9 bases in the middle. The CDR3 runs to 15 residues. The V gene's germline CDR1 is SGDLS and CDR2 YYNGEE. For the CDR3, the DNA is TGTGCCAGCAGCGTCAGCGGAAGCTCCTACAATGAGCAGTTCTTC. It codes for CASSVSGSSYNEQFF.

V usage is TRBV5-1 and J usage is TRBJ2-7; a weak D match, TRBD2 (6 bases). CDR1 SGHRS and CDR2 YFSETQ come from the germline V gene. V dropped 0 bases and J dropped 4 bases, with 11 bases sitting between them. The CDR3 is 14 amino acids. Here the CDR3 reads CASSLEARGYEQYF. DNA of the CDR3: TGCGCCAGCAGCTTGGAGGCTCGGGGGTACGAGCAGTACTTC.

The table lists this clone with a count of one. The chain joins TRBV11-2 to TRBJ2-1; D is perhaps TRBD2 (5 bases). Germline CDR1 reads SGHAT; CDR2 reads FQNNGV. Trimming shortened V by 4 bases and J by 6 bases, and 10 bases separated the two germline ends. This CDR3 spans 13 amino acids. CDR3 sequence reads: CASSSRGFNEQFF. The CDR3 nucleotides are TGTGCCAGCAGCTCGCGAGGGTTCAATGAGCAGTTCTTC.

The chain combines TRBV19 with TRBJ2-1; 11 bases agree with TRBD2. The CDR3 is 21 residues long. Trimming at V came to 5 bases and at J to 0 bases, leaving 18 bases not matched to a gene. Germline CDR1 and CDR2: LNHDA and SQIVND (reference sequence). The CDR3 spells CASSFPSPGLADRSSYNEQFF. The CDR3 DNA reads TGTGCCAGTAGTTTCCCCTCTCCGGGACTAGCGGACAGGAGCTCCTACAATGAGCAGTTCTTC.

The rearrangement links TRBV30 to TRBJ2-7; TRBD1 is a possible D gene (6 bases). The V end was cut by 0 bases, the J end by 2 bases, with 14 bases between. The CDR3 is 15 residues long. Looked up from germline, CDR1 is GTSNPN and CDR2 is SVGIG (reference sequence). The CDR3: CAWSVWGQGPYEQYF. As DNA, the CDR3 is TGTGCCTGGAGTGTATGGGGGCAGGGACCCTACGAGCAGTACTTC.

The CDR3 DNA is TGTGCCAGCAGTCTTCCGGGACAGAGCAATCAGCCCCAGCATTTT. Protein product: CASSLPGQSNQPQHF. The J gene is TRBJ1-5, the V gene TRBV28; 7 bases map to TRBD1. This CDR3 comprises 15 residues. Germline CDR1 reads MDHEN; CDR2 reads SYDVKM. After removal of 5 bases from V and 1 base from J, the junction contained 5 bases not matched to a gene.

The V call is TRBV28, the J call TRBJ2-3, with 10 bases aligning to TRBD2. Germline values: CDR1 MDHEN, CDR2 SYDVKM. This CDR3 region has 16 residues. The ends lost 3 bases at V and 1 base at J; junction bases unmatched: 4. CDR3 DNA: TGTGCCAGCAGTTTCCTAGCGGGAGTTGGCACAGATACGCAGTATTTT. Its translation is CASSFLAGVGTDTQYF.

V gene TRBV13 combines with J gene TRBJ2-7, with 11 bases matching TRBD1. Germline V CDR1 and CDR2: PRHDT, FYEKMQ (reference sequence). CDR3 length: 15 residues. With V trimmed by 5 bases and J by 4 bases, 7 bases remained unmatched. The CDR3 region is CASSTTGQGAYEQYF. CDR3 sequence (DNA): TGTGCCAGCAGCACAACTGGACAGGGGGCTTACGAGCAGTACTTC.

Only one count was recorded for this clone. The chain couples TRBV28 to TRBJ1-4; 9 bases map to TRBD1. V lost 5 bases and J lost 8; bases outside the gene matches: 9. This CDR3 has 15 residues. CDR1 is MDHEN and CDR2 is SYDVKM in the germline V gene. The CDR3 DNA sequence: TGTGCCAGCAGTCAGGCCGGGACAGGGTCGGAAAAACTGTTTTTT. It translates to CASSQAGTGSEKLFF.

This chain joins TRBV7-6 and TRBJ2-7, with TRBD2 identical over 10 bases. V lost 1 base, J lost 0 bases, and 0 bases stayed unmatched. Germline V gives CDR1 SGHVS, CDR2 FNYEAQ. This CDR3 has 15 amino acids. In DNA form, the CDR3 reads TGTGCCAGCAGCTTAGTAGCGGGAGGCTCCTACGAGCAGTACTTC. Its protein is CASSLVAGGSYEQYF.

This clone was counted a single time. This chain joins TRBV29-1 and TRBJ1-1, with 7 bases identical to TRBD1. With 8 bases clipped from V and 7 bases from J, the junction kept 7 bases outside the gene matches. Looked up from germline, CDR1 is SQVTM and CDR2 is ANQGSEA. The CDR3 spans 11 residues. The DNA for the CDR3 is TGCAGCAATAGACAGGGTGGTGAAGCTTTCTTT. It encodes CSNRQGGEAFF.

The chain uses TRBV18 and TRBJ2-1, with TRBD2 identical over 11 bases. V lost 5 bases to trimming and J lost 6 bases; unmatched junction nucleotides: 9. The germline gives CDR1 KGHSH, CDR2 LQKENI. This CDR3 has 16 amino acids. CDR3 coding DNA: TGTGCCAGCTCATTACCGACTAGCGGGATGGGCAATGAGCAGTTCTTC. This encodes CASSLPTSGMGNEQFF.

This sequence joins TRBV7-6 and TRBJ2-3; 9 positions match TRBD1. Germline V lookup: CDR1 SGHVS, CDR2 FNYEAQ. CDR3 length: 14 amino acids. With V trimmed by 3 bases and J by 3 bases, 1 base remained unmatched. For the CDR3, the DNA is TGTGCCAGCAGCTTCGGGACAGGGACAGATACGCAGTATTTT. It codes for CASSFGTGTDTQYF.

J is TRBJ2-3 and V is TRBV15; tentative D call: TRBD2 (6 bases). From germline, CDR1 is LNHNV and CDR2 YYDKDF (reference sequence). Trimming removed 0 bases at V and 0 bases at J, with 7 bases between. This CDR3 is 15 amino acids long. The CDR3 nucleotides are TGTGCCACCAGCAGAGAGCGGGGTAGCACAGATACGCAGTATTTT. Translated, it gives CATSRERGSTDTQYF.

The rearrangement uses TRBV5-1 and TRBJ1-2, with 9 bases matching TRBD1. Germline lookup yields CDR1 SGHRS and CDR2 YFSETQ. The length of the CDR3 is 13 residues. Germline trimming cut 4 bases from V and 5 bases from J; bases unmatched to any gene: 3. CDR3 sequence (DNA): TGCGCCAGCAGCCGGGACAGGGTTTATGGCTACACCTTC. The encoded protein is CASSRDRVYGYTF.

V usage is TRBV5-1 and J usage is TRBJ2-1, with TRBD1 matching 8 bases. This CDR3 has 14 residues. Germline lookup yields CDR1 SGHRS and CDR2 YFSETQ. After removal of 6 bases from V and 2 bases from J, the junction contained 4 bases not matched to a gene. The CDR3 sequence: CASTRQGTYNEQFF. The CDR3, as DNA: TGCGCCAGCACCCGACAGGGGACCTACAATGAGCAGTTCTTC.

The gene calls are TRBV5-1 and TRBJ2-3, with a tentative D call TRBD1 (6 bases). The CDR3 runs to 13 residues. The V end lost 1 base, the J end lost 4 bases, and 7 bases lay between the germline ends. Germline loops: CDR1 SGHRS, CDR2 YFSETQ. The CDR3 sequence: CASSLYRADTQYF. CDR3 in DNA: TGCGCCAGCAGCTTGTACAGGGCAGATACGCAGTATTTT.

The chain couples TRBV7-3 to TRBJ2-7; the match to TRBD1 covers 8 bases. J gave up 3 bases and V 4 bases, and 2 bases lay outside the gene matches. Germline CDR1 and CDR2: SGHTA and FQGTGA. This CDR3 is 13 amino acids long. The CDR3 loop reads CASSWGTGYEQYF. DNA for the CDR3: TGTGCCAGCAGCTGGGGGACAGGCTACGAGCAGTACTTC.

V and J are TRBV4-1 and TRBJ2-5, with D maybe TRBD1 (5 bases). The CDR3 has 13 residues. V was cut by 4 bases and J by 3 bases, with 9 bases left in between. The germline gives CDR1 MGHRA, CDR2 YSYEKL. The CDR3 sequence: CASSRDSEETQYF. The CDR3 DNA is TGCGCCAGCAGCCGAGACAGTGAAGAGACCCAGTACTTC.

This chain links TRBV12-5 with TRBJ2-4; 9 bases line up with TRBD2. Germline assignment: CDR1 LGHNT and CDR2 FRNRAP. This CDR3 region has 11 residues. The CDR3 DNA reads TGTGCCAGACTAGCGGCAAACATTCAGTACTTC. This encodes CARLAANIQYF. The full variable domain, rest sourced from reference TRBV12-5 and TRBJ2-4, is DARVTQTPRHKVTEMGQEVTMRCQPILGHNTVFWYRQTMMQGLELLAYFRNRAPLDDSGMPKDRFSAEMPDATLATLKIQPSEPRDSAVYFCARLAANIQYFGAGTRLSVL.

This clone was observed a single time. The chain joins TRBV11-2 to TRBJ2-2; D is possibly TRBD2 (5 bases). Germline lookup yields CDR1 SGHAT and CDR2 FQNNGV. V lost 2 bases and J lost 7, with 11 bases in between. The CDR3 totals 14 residues. CDR3 sequence: CASSLSGYFGELFF. In DNA, the CDR3 is TGTGCCAGCAGCTTAAGCGGCTACTTCGGGGAGCTGTTTTTT.

V gene TRBV15 combines with J gene TRBJ1-1; possible D gene TRBD1, 5 bases. This CDR3 region has 12 residues. Germline V lookup: CDR1 LNHNV, CDR2 YYDKDF (reference sequence). The V and J ends lost 7 bases and 4 bases respectively, with 10 bases between them. DNA for the CDR3: TGTGCCACCAATGGGAGGGGCACTGAAGCTTTCTTT. Translating it yields CATNGRGTEAFF.